This TCR beta chain came from a study of T-cell reconstitution after alpha-beta-depleted transplantation in children. Unique molecular identifiers featured in how the TCRbeta library was prepared. One entry per CDR3 protein, called by TCRdb with MiXCR from the PCR reads. The sample has hundreds of thousands of distinct CDR3 sequences; 10% to 15% are singletons. This clonotype turned up a few times. The material was PBMCs, obtained before TCRalphabeta/CD19-depleted stem cell transplant. The sequence came from a girl aged 2-10 years with congenital amegakaryocytic thrombocytopenia, due to receive a stem cell transplant.

The CDR3 protein is CASRLQDQTGELFF. The CDR3 DNA sequence: TGTGCCAGTAGGTTACAGGATCAGACCGGGGAGCTGTTTTTT. The chain employs TRBV19 and TRBJ2-2; D might be TRBD1 (5 bases). Trimming pared 6 bases from V and 5 bases from J, leaving 13 bases between. The CDR3 consists of 14 residues. CDR1 LNHDA and CDR2 SQIVND come from the germline V gene (reference sequence).